The 28 T cell receptor beta chains presented below share a single source sample, sequenced in a study of graft-versus-host responses after intestinal transplantation. The assay was immunoSEQ multiplex PCR, and TCRdb's table has in-frame clones only and misses some. The sample includes tens of thousands of clones, roughly 88% of them seen just once. The antigens these receptors bind are not known. The source material was unstimulated CD4+ T cells sorted from spleen or lymph node cells, sampled before intestinal transplant. The origin of the receptors is a human donor who received an intestinal transplant.

The CDR3 reads CASTEPGGETQYF. The CDR3 nucleotides read TGTGCCAGCACCGAGCCGGGGGGAGAGACCCAGTACTTC. This rearrangement joins TRBV6-5 to TRBJ2-5; 7 bases match TRBD2. The CDR3 has 13 residues. Germline loops: CDR1 MNHEY, CDR2 SVGAGI. The trim removed 7 bases at V and 4 bases at J, leaving 6 bases unmatched.

The rearrangement links TRBV6-1 to TRBJ2-5; 12 bases are a match to TRBD2. This CDR3 is built from 17 residues. The V gene end was trimmed by 1 base and the J gene end by 2 bases; junction bases not matched to a gene: 5. Germline CDR1 is MNHNS and CDR2 is SASEGT. In DNA form, the CDR3 reads TGTGCCAGCAGTGAAGGCGGACTAGCGGGGCCTCAAGAGACCCAGTACTTC. This sequence encodes CASSEGGLAGPQETQYF.

V usage is TRBV6-5 and J usage is TRBJ2-7; maybe TRBD2 (5 bases). Germline V gives CDR1 MNHEY, CDR2 SVGAGI. V lost 6 bases, J lost 2 bases, and 11 bases lay in between. CDR3 size: 13 residues. Here the CDR3 reads CASRRPGTYEQYF. For the CDR3, the DNA is TGTGCCAGCAGGCGCCCCGGGACCTACGAGCAGTACTTC.

The chain links TRBV18 to TRBJ2-7; TRBD1 is a possible D gene (5 bases). The length of the CDR3 is 16 residues. Trimming removed 4 bases at V and 1 base at J, with 17 bases between. The germline V gene has CDR1 KGHSH and CDR2 LQKENI. The CDR3 DNA is TGTGCCAGCTCACAAGGGGCAGGGATCCTTTCCTACGAGCAGTACTTC. This sequence encodes CASSQGAGILSYEQYF.

The J gene is TRBJ1-1, the V gene TRBV5-8; D perhaps matches TRBD1 (6 bases). Between the trimmed V and J ends, which lost 1 base and 3 bases, there was a span of 10 bases. In germline, CDR1 is SGHTS, CDR2 YDEGEE. The CDR3 covers 14 residues. For the CDR3, the DNA is TGTGCCAGCAGCTTGTGGGGGCAGGACACTGAAGCTTTCTTT. Amino acid sequence: CASSLWGQDTEAFF.

Concerning this clone: The junction departs from the called germline gene at one end, perhaps through a read error. The chain carries TRBV2 and TRBJ2-5, with D perhaps TRBD1 (5 bases). The CDR3 spans 12 residues. CDR1 is SNHLY and CDR2 is FYNNEI in the germline V gene. CDR3 coding DNA: TGTGCAAGCAGGGCCTCCCAAGAGACCCAGTACTTC. Its translation is CASRASQETQYF.

The chain links TRBV27 to TRBJ1-2; tentatively, D is TRBD1 (5 bases). CDR3 length: 15 amino acids. CDR1 and CDR2 (germline): MNHEY, SMNVEV (reference sequence). Trimming removed 5 bases from V and 1 base from J, with 14 bases in between. The chain's CDR3 is CASSLSTEYNYGYTF. For the CDR3, the DNA is TGTGCCAGCAGTCTGTCGACAGAGTATAACTATGGCTACACCTTC.

V is TRBV7-9 and J is TRBJ1-2; 8 bases are shared with TRBD1. This CDR3 spans 14 amino acids. V lost 5 bases and J lost 8; bases outside the gene matches: 10. Germline CDR1 reads SEHNR; CDR2 reads FQNEAQ (reference sequence). The chain's CDR3 is CASSPRDRIYGYTF. The DNA of the CDR3 is TGTGCCAGCAGCCCACGGGACAGGATCTACGGCTACACCTTC.

The chain joins TRBV5-4 to TRBJ2-3; perhaps TRBD1 as D (5 bases). Germline V gene lookup returns CDR1 SGHNT and CDR2 YYREEE (reference sequence). The CDR3 has 14 amino acids. Trimming took 0 bases from V and 0 from J, leaving 5 bases between them. The CDR3 here is CASSLGQSTDTQYF. As DNA, the CDR3 is TGTGCCAGCAGCTTGGGACAGAGCACAGATACGCAGTATTTT. Full variable domain (remainder filled in from reference TRBV5-4 and TRBJ2-3): ETGVTQSPTHLIKTRGQQVTLRCSSQSGHNTVSWYQQALGQGPQFIFQYYREEENGRGNFPPRFSGLQFPNYSSELNVNALELDDSALYLCASSLGQSTDTQYFGPGTRLTVL.

The rearrangement joins TRBV10-2 to TRBJ1-2, with 11 bases that match TRBD1. The CDR3 is 13 amino acids. Germline V gene sequence: CDR1 WSHSY, CDR2 SAAADI. Trimming took 8 bases from V and 6 from J; bases not matched to a gene: 5. This chain's CDR3 is CASSGTGGDGYTF. As DNA, the CDR3 is TGCGCCAGCTCCGGGACAGGGGGGGATGGCTACACCTTC.

The V and J genes are TRBV19 and TRBJ2-2; no clear D. Germline loops: CDR1 LNHDA, CDR2 SQIVND (reference sequence). V gave up 2 bases and J gave up 1 base, with 17 bases separating them. The CDR3 consists of 18 residues. The CDR3, as DNA: TGTGCCAGTAGTATACTTCCCCCCAGGCCCAAGAACACCGGGGAGCTGTTTTTT. This encodes CASSILPPRPKNTGELFF. The variable domain in full, with the rest retrieved from reference TRBV19 and TRBJ2-2, is DGGITQSPKYLFRKEGQNVTLSCEQNLNHDAMYWYRQDPGQGLRLIYYSQIVNDFQKGDIAEGYSVSREKKESFPLTVTSAQKNPTAFYLCASSILPPRPKNTGELFFGEGSRLTVL.

The gene calls are TRBV29-1 and TRBJ2-3; 7 bases are shared with TRBD2. V was pared by 6 bases and J by 2 bases, with 5 bases of the junction left unmatched. From germline, CDR1 is SQVTM and CDR2 ANQGSEA. The CDR3 extends over 13 amino acids. The CDR3 here is CSVGGGLTDTQYF. DNA of the CDR3: TGCAGCGTGGGGGGGGGACTCACAGATACGCAGTATTTT.

CDR3 protein: CSALTGREQYF. The CDR3 nucleotides are TGCAGTGCCCTGACAGGGCGGGAGCAGTACTTC. This sequence joins TRBV20-1 and TRBJ2-7, with 7 bases identical to TRBD1. This CDR3 comprises 11 residues. The germline V gene has CDR1 DFQATT and CDR2 SNEGSKA (reference sequence). The V segment lost 6 bases and the J segment 7 bases; nucleotides outside the gene matches: 6.

The chain is built from TRBV2 and TRBJ1-5; tentative D call: TRBD1 (5 bases). The CDR3 is 16 residues long. Germline CDR1 SNHLY, CDR2 FYNNEI. V lost 6 bases, J lost 1 base, and 16 bases lay in between. The CDR3 DNA reads as TGTGCCAGCAGCGACGGGGGGGGGTGGAGCAATCAGCCCCAGCATTTT. Its protein is CASSDGGGWSNQPQHF.

The genes are TRBV4-2 and TRBJ1-4, with 7 bases matching TRBD1. CDR1 is LGHNA, CDR2 YNFKEQ, per germline. V gave up 1 base and J gave up 5 bases; unmatched junction bases: 4. CDR3 length: 15 amino acids. The DNA for the CDR3 is TGTGCCAGCAGCCAAGCGGACAGGAGGAATGAAAAACTGTTTTTT. Translating it yields CASSQADRRNEKLFF.

The gene calls are TRBV6-1 and TRBJ1-2; tentatively, D is TRBD1 (5 bases). This CDR3 comprises 12 residues. V lost 4 bases, J lost 5 bases, and 8 bases lay in between. Germline V lookup: CDR1 MNHNS, CDR2 SASEGT. The DNA of the CDR3 is TGTGCCAGCAGTGGGGGACTTTATGGCTACACCTTC. It translates to CASSGGLYGYTF.

The chain combines TRBV6-1 with TRBJ2-5, with 9 bases identical to TRBD1. Germline CDR1 MNHNS, CDR2 SASEGT. V lost 5 bases, J lost 4 bases, and 2 bases stayed unmatched. The CDR3 contains 13 residues. The CDR3 is CASSPDRGETQYF. In DNA form, the CDR3 reads TGTGCCAGCAGTCCGGACAGGGGAGAGACCCAGTACTTC.

The chain joins TRBV15 to TRBJ1-5, with 8 bases aligning to TRBD1. With V trimmed by 5 bases and J by 2 bases, 2 bases remained unmatched. CDR3 size: 14 residues. CDR1 LNHNV and CDR2 YYDKDF come from the germline V gene (reference sequence). The DNA of the CDR3 is TGTGCCACCAGCCTGACAGGGGGCAATCAGCCCCAGCATTTT. This translates into CATSLTGGNQPQHF.

This chain uses TRBV6-7 with TRBJ2-2; TRBD2 might be the D (5 bases). TRBV6-7 falls under the ORF class, with uncertain function. The CDR3 runs to 17 residues. V lost 5 bases and J lost 4, with 20 bases in between. CDR3 sequence reads: CASSPPLAQAGTGELFF. The CDR3 coding sequence is TGTGCCAGCAGTCCACCCCTTGCCCAGGCGGGCACCGGGGAGCTGTTTTTT.

The rearrangement joins TRBV5-6 to TRBJ2-1, with D maybe TRBD1 (6 bases). Per germline, CDR1 SGHDT and CDR2 YYEEEE. V dropped 4 bases and J dropped 6 bases, with 14 bases sitting between them. The CDR3 runs to 14 residues. The DNA for the CDR3 is TGTGCCAGCAGCCTACCCGGGACAAGCAATGAGCAGTTCTTC. The encoded protein is CASSLPGTSNEQFF.

This chain connects TRBV11-2 to TRBJ1-6; possibly TRBD1 for D (5 bases). Trimming left V 0 bases short and J 10 bases short, with 13 bases between. From germline, CDR1 is SGHAT and CDR2 FQNNGV. The CDR3 extends over 15 amino acids. The CDR3 sequence: CASSLDPGNRSPLHF. In DNA form, the CDR3 reads TGTGCCAGCAGCTTAGATCCTGGCAACAGGTCACCCCTCCACTTT.

This clone was observed a single time. V usage is TRBV2 and J usage is TRBJ2-3; the match to TRBD2 covers 8 bases. Germline CDR1 and CDR2: SNHLY and FYNNEI. V lost 6 bases to trimming and J lost 2 bases; unmatched junction nucleotides: 1. This CDR3 is 13 amino acids long. CDR3 DNA sequence: TGTGCCAGCAGGCGGGGGGCCACAGATACGCAGTATTTT. Translated: CASRRGATDTQYF. Variable domain in full (rest from reference TRBV2 and TRBJ2-3): EPEVTQTPSHQVTQMGQEVILRCVPISNHLYFYWYRQILGQKVEFLVSFYNNEISEKSEIFDDQFSVERPDGSNFTLKIRSTKLEDSAMYFCASRRGATDTQYFGPGTRLTVL.

This clone was recorded once. The chain uses TRBV5-4 and TRBJ1-2; maybe TRBD1 (5 bases). V was shortened by 4 bases and J by 4 bases, with 14 bases between the two germline ends. The CDR3 loop spans 14 amino acids. The V gene's germline CDR1 is SGHNT and CDR2 YYREEE (reference sequence). This CDR3 reads CASSSGDRTYGYTF. The CDR3 bases are TGTGCCAGCAGCAGCGGGGACCGAACCTATGGCTACACCTTC. Filled out from reference TRBV5-4 and TRBJ1-2, the complete variable domain reads ETGVTQSPTHLIKTRGQQVTLRCSSQSGHNTVSWYQQALGQGPQFIFQYYREEENGRGNFPPRFSGLQFPNYSSELNVNALELDDSALYLCASSSGDRTYGYTFGSGTRLTVV.

This chain connects TRBV27 to TRBJ1-5; D is possibly TRBD1 (5 bases). This CDR3 has 15 residues. CDR1 and CDR2 (germline): MNHEY, SMNVEV (reference sequence). The germline V and J ends were trimmed by 3 bases and 0 bases, with 9 bases remaining between them. The CDR3 protein is CASSFDRNSNQPQHF. CDR3 bases: TGTGCCAGCAGTTTTGACAGAAATAGCAATCAGCCCCAGCATTTT.

The chain links TRBV6-1 to TRBJ1-3; tentatively, D is TRBD1 (6 bases). Deletions cut 5 bases from V and 8 bases from J, with 16 bases between. The germline V gene encodes CDR1 MNHNS and CDR2 SASEGT. The CDR3 runs 14 residues. In DNA, the CDR3 is TGTGCCAGCAGTCTACAGGGTGGCGGGTACACCATATATTTT. As protein: CASSLQGGGYTIYF.

About this clone: The same CDR3 can be traced to other DNA sequences in this sample. J is TRBJ1-2 and V is TRBV20-1; D is unresolved. The germline V gene has CDR1 DFQATT and CDR2 SNEGSKA (reference sequence). The CDR3 consists of 9 residues. The CDR3 here is CSYRRGYTF. As DNA, the CDR3 is TGCAGCTACAGACGGGGCTACACCTTC.

The chain is built from TRBV4-1 and TRBJ2-3; no reliable D call. Trimming removed 4 bases at V and 8 bases at J, with 19 bases between. The CDR3 extends over 15 amino acids. CDR1 is MGHRA and CDR2 is YSYEKL in the germline V gene. The CDR3 sequence is CASSPVQSVPSTQYF. CDR3 DNA: TGCGCCAGCAGCCCTGTGCAGTCAGTCCCTAGTACGCAGTATTTT.

The rearrangement uses TRBV27 and TRBJ1-6; D gene unclear. Germline CDR1 reads MNHEY; CDR2 reads SMNVEV (reference sequence). The length of the CDR3 is 12 residues. V was shortened by 2 bases and J by 10 bases, with 6 bases between the two germline ends. Here the CDR3 DNA reads TGTGCCAGCAGTTTAGACGGGTCACCCCTCCACTTT. Amino acid sequence: CASSLDGSPLHF.